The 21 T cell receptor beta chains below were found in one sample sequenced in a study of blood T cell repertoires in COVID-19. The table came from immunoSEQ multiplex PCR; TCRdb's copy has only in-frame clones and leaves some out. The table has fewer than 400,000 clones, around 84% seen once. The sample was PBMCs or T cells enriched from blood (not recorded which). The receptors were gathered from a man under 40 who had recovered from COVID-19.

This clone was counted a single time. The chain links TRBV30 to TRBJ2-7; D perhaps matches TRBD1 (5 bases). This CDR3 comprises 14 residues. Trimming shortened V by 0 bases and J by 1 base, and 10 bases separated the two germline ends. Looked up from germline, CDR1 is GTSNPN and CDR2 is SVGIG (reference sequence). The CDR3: CAWSVSSGSYEQYF. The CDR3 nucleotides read TGTGCCTGGAGTGTTTCCTCAGGGTCCTACGAGCAGTACTTC.

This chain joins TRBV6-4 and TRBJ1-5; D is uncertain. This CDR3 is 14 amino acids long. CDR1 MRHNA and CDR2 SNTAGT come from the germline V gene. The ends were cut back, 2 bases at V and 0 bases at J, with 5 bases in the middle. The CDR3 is CASSDVYSNQPQHF. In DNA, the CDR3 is TGTGCCAGCAGTGACGTATATAGCAATCAGCCCCAGCATTTT.

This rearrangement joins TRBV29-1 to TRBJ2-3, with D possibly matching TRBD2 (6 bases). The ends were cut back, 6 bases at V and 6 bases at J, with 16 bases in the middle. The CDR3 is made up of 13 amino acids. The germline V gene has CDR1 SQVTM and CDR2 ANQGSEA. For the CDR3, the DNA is TGCAGCGTCCCCTCCACGGGAGCCGATACGCAGTATTTT. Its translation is CSVPSTGADTQYF.

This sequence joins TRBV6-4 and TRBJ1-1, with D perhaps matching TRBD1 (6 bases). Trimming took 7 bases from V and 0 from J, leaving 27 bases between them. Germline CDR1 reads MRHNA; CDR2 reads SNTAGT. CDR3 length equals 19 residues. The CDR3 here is CASIIRGQTINKLNTEAFF. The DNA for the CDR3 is TGTGCCAGCATTATAAGAGGACAGACAATTAACAAGTTGAACACTGAAGCTTTCTTT.

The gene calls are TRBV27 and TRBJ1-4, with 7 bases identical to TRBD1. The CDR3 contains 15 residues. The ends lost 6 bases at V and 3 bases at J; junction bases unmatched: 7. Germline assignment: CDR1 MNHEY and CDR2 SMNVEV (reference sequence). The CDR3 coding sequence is TGTGCCAGCAGAATACAGGGGATACCTAATGAAAAACTGTTTTTT. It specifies CASRIQGIPNEKLFF.

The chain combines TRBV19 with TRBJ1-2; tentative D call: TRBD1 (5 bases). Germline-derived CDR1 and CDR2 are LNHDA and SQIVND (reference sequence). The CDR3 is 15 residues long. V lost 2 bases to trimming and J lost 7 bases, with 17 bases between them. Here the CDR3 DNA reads TGTGCCAGTAGTATACACCAGACCCAGGGCGGTGGCTACACCTTC. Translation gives CASSIHQTQGGGYTF.

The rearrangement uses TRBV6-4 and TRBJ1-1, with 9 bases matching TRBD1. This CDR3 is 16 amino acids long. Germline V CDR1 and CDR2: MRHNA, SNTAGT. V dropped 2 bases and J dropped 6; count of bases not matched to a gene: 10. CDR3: CASSDRRDRVRAEAFF. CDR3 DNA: TGTGCCAGCAGTGACCGCCGGGACAGGGTTCGGGCTGAAGCTTTCTTT.

CDR3 nucleotides: TGCGCCAGCGCGTCCGGGACAGGGCGGGAAAAACTGTTTTTT. Translating gives CASASGTGREKLFF. J is TRBJ1-4 and V is TRBV5-1; 9 nucleotides match TRBD1. The J segment lost 8 bases and the V segment lost 7 bases, leaving 9 bases of the junction unmatched. The V gene's germline CDR1 is SGHRS and CDR2 YFSETQ. This CDR3 is built from 14 residues.

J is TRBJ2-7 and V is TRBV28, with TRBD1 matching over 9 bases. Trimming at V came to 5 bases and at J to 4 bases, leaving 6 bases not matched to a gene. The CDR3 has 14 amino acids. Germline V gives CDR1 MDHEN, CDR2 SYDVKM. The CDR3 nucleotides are TGTGCCAGCAGTGGGGACAGGGTCAGGTACGAGCAGTACTTC. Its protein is CASSGDRVRYEQYF.

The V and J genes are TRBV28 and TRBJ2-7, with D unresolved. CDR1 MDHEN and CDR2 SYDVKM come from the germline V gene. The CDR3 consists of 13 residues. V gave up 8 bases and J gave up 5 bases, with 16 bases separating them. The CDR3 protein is CASLAPTKHEQYF. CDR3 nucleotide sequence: TGTGCCAGCTTAGCCCCAACGAAGCACGAGCAGTACTTC.

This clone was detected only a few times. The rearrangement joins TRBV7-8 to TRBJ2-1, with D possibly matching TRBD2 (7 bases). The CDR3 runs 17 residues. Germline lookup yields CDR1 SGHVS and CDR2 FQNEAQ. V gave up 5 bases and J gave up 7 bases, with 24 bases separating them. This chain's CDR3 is CASSPNREAGAVNEQFF. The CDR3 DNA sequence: TGTGCCAGCAGCCCTAACAGGGAGGCGGGGGCCGTGAATGAGCAGTTCTTC. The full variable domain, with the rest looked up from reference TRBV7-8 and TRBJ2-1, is GAGVSQSPRYKVAKRGQDVALRCDPISGHVSLFWYQQALGQGPEFLTYFQNEAQLDKSGLPSDRFFAERPEGSVSTLKIQRTQQEDSAVYLCASSPNREAGAVNEQFFGPGTRLTVL.

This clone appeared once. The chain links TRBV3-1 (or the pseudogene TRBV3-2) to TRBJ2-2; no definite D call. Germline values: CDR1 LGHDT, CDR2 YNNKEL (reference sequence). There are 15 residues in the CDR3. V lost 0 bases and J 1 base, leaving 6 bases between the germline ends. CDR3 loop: CASSQDGRNTGELFF. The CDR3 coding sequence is TGTGCCAGCAGCCAAGATGGGCGGAACACCGGGGAGCTGTTTTTT.

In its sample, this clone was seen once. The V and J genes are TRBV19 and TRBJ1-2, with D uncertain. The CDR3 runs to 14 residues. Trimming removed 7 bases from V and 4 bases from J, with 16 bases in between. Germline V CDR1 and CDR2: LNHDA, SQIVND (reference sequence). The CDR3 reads CASNSPMRFYGYTF. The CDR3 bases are TGTGCCAGTAATTCCCCGATGAGATTCTATGGCTACACCTTC.

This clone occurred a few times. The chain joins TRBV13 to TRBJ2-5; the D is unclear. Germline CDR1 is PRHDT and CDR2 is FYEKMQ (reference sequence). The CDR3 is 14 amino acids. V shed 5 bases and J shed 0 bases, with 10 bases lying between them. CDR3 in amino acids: CASSKTEYQETQYF. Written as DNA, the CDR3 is TGTGCCAGCAGCAAAACTGAGTACCAAGAGACCCAGTACTTC.

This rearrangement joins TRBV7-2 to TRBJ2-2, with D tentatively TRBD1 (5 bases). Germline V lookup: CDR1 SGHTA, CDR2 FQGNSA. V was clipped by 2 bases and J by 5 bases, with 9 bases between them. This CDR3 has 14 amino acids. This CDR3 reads CASSLQGTTGELFF. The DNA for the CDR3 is TGTGCCAGCAGCTTACAGGGAACGACCGGGGAGCTGTTTTTT.

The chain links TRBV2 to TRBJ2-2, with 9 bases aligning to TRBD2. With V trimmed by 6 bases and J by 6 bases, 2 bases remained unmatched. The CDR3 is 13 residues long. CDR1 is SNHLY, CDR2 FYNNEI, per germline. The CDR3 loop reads CASRGLASGELFF. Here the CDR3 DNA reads TGTGCCAGCAGGGGACTAGCCTCCGGGGAGCTGTTTTTT.

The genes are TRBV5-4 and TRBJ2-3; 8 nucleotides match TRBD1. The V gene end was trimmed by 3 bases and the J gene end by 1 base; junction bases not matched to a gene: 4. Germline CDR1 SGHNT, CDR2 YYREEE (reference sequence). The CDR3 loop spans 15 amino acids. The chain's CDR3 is CASSSKGQGTDTQYF. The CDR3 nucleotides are TGTGCCAGCAGCTCTAAGGGACAGGGCACAGATACGCAGTATTTT.

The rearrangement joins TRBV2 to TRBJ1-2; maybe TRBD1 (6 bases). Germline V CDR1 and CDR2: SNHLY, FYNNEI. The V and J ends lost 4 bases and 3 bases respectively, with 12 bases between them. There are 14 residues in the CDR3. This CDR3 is CASSVSRGDYGYTF. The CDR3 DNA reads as TGTGCCAGCAGTGTGTCCAGGGGAGACTATGGCTACACCTTC.

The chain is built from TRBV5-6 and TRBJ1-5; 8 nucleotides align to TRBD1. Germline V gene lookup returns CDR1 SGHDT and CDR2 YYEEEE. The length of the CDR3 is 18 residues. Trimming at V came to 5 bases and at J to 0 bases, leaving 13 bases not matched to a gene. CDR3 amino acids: CASSWQGATFYSNQPQHF. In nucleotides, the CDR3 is TGTGCCAGCAGTTGGCAGGGGGCCACTTTCTATAGCAATCAGCCCCAGCATTTT.

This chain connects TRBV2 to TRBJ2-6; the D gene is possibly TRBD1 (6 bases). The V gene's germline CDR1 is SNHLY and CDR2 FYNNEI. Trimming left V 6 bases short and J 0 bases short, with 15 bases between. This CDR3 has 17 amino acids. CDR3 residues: CASRTDRIVSGANVLTF. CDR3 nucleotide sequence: TGTGCCAGCAGGACCGACAGGATTGTCTCTGGGGCCAACGTCCTGACTTTC.

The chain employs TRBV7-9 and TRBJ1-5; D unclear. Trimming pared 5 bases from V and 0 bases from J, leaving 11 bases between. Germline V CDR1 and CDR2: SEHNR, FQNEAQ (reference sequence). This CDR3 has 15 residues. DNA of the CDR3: TGTGCCAGCAGCCCTCCGGGAAATAGCAATCAGCCCCAGCATTTT. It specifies CASSPPGNSNQPQHF. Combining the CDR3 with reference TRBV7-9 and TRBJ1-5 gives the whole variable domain DTGVSQNPRHKITKRGQNVTFRCDPISEHNRLYWYRQTLGQGPEFLTYFQNEAQLEKSRLLSDRFSAERPKGSFSTLEIQRTEQGDSAMYLCASSPPGNSNQPQHFGDGTRLSIL.